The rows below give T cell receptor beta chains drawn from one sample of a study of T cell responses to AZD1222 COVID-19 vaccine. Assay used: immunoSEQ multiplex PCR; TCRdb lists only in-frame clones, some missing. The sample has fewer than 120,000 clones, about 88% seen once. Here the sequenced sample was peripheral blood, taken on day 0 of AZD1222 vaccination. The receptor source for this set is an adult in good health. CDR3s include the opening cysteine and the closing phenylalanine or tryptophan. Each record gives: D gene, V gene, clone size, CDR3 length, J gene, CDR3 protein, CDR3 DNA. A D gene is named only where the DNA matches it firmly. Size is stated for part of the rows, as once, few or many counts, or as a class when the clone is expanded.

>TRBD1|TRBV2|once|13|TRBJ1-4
CASSADRVEKLFF
TGTGCCAGCAGTGCGGACAGGGTGGAAAAACTGTTTTTT
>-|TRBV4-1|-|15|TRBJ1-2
CASSQDGAGLYGYTF
TGCGCCAGCAGCCAAGACGGTGCAGGACTATACGGCTACACCTTC
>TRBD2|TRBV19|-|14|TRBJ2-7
CASSGTSGRREQYF
TGTGCCAGTAGTGGGACTAGCGGGAGGCGGGAGCAGTACTTC
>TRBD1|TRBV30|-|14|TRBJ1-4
CAWSPGRGREKLFF
TGTGCCTGGAGTCCGGGGAGGGGGCGAGAAAAACTGTTTTTT
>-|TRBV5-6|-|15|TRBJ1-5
CASSLRGRVNQPQHF
TGTGCCAGCAGCTTGAGGGGTCGGGTGAATCAGCCCCAGCATTTT
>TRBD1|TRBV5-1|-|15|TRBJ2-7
CASSYLDRGGYEQYF
TGCGCCAGCAGCTACCTAGACAGGGGTGGTTACGAGCAGTACTTC
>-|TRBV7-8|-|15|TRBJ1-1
CASSLAPGGGTEAFF
TGTGCCAGCAGCTTAGCGCCAGGAGGAGGCACTGAAGCTTTCTTT
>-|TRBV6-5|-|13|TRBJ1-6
CASREYYNSPLHF
TGTGCCAGCAGGGAGTACTATAATTCACCCCTCCACTTT
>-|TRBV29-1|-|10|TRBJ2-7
CSVYSYEQYF
TGCAGCGTTTACAGTTACGAGCAGTACTTC
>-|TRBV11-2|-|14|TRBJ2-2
CASSPISGGGELFF
TGTGCCAGCAGCCCCATTAGCGGAGGGGGGGAGCTGTTTTTT
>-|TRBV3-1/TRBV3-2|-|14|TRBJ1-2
CASSQWESFIGYTF
TGTGCCAGCAGCCAATGGGAATCGTTTATCGGCTACACCTTC
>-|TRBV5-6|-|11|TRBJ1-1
CASSLCLGAFF
TGTGCCAGCAGCTTGTGCCTCGGAGCTTTCTTT
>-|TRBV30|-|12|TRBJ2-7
CAWSKGLGEQYF
TGTGCCTGGAGTAAAGGGTTGGGCGAGCAGTACTTC
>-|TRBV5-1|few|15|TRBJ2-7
CASSLGSASANEQYF
TGCGCCAGCAGCTTAGGTTCGGCATCGGCCAACGAGCAGTACTTC
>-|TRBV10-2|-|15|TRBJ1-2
CASSEFVSANYGYTF
TGCGCCAGCAGTGAATTCGTGTCCGCTAACTATGGCTACACCTTC
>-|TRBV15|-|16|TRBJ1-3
CATSRSWDTSGNTIYF
TGTGCCACCAGCAGATCGTGGGACACCTCTGGAAACACCATATATTTT
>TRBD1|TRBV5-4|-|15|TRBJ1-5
CASSSDRGSNQPQHF
TGTGCCAGCAGCTCGGACAGGGGAAGCAATCAGCCCCAGCATTTT